This is a list of T cell receptor beta chains from one sample in a study of T cell repertoires in cytomegalovirus infection. Antigens for these TCRs are unknown. A single record per CDR3 protein comes from TCRdb applying MiXCR to the reads. Altogether some 500,000 distinct CDR3 sequences are present, approximately 40% being singletons, with the ten largest covering more than 40%. The sequenced sample was cultured PBMCs, obtained from culture after CMV antigen stimulation. These receptors all come from a human donor in good health (CMV status not recorded). Some clones in this sample may be carry-over from other donors' samples. CDR3s include the opening cysteine and the closing phenylalanine or tryptophan. Fields, in order: V gene, D gene, J gene, clone size, CDR3 DNA, CDR3 protein. The D gene is left open where the match is weak. Only part of the rows carry a size: once, few, many, or a class if the clone is expanded.

v_gene: TRBV7-2
d_gene: NA
j_gene: TRBJ2-5
abundance: few
CDR3nt: TGTGCCAGCAGCTTATCAGGGACACCCCAAGAGACCCAGTACTTC
CDR3aa: CASSLSGTPQETQYF

v_gene: TRBV4-1
d_gene: NA
j_gene: TRBJ2-6
abundance: NA
CDR3nt: TGCGCCAGCAGCCGACAGGTTCGGGAGGCCAACGTCCTGACTTTC
CDR3aa: CASSRQVREANVLTF

v_gene: TRBV20-1
d_gene: NA
j_gene: TRBJ2-1
abundance: few
CDR3nt: TGCAGTGCTCCCATTCGAAAGGGGGTTGATGAGCAGTTCTTC
CDR3aa: CSAPIRKGVDEQFF

v_gene: TRBV7-6
d_gene: NA
j_gene: TRBJ2-3
abundance: NA
CDR3nt: TGTGCCAGCAGCTTAGAGGTGGGGCCAGATACGCAGTATTTT
CDR3aa: CASSLEVGPDTQYF

v_gene: TRBV19
d_gene: TRBD1
j_gene: TRBJ1-4
abundance: few
CDR3nt: TGTGCCAGTATGGACACAGGGGGCTCTAATGAAAAACTGTTTTTT
CDR3aa: CASMDTGGSNEKLFF

v_gene: TRBV10-3
d_gene: NA
j_gene: TRBJ2-6
abundance: NA
CDR3nt: TGTGCCATCAGTGAGGGCCCAGGGACTGGGGCCAACGTCCTGACTTTC
CDR3aa: CAISEGPGTGANVLTF

v_gene: TRBV27
d_gene: NA
j_gene: TRBJ2-3
abundance: few
CDR3nt: TGTGCCAGCAGTTTGACGGCTAGTAATACGCAGTATTTT
CDR3aa: CASSLTASNTQYF

v_gene: TRBV7-9
d_gene: TRBD1
j_gene: TRBJ2-7
abundance: few
CDR3nt: TGTGCCAGCAGCTTAGGGGTCGGACAGGGGGCTTTGGACGAGCAGTACTTC
CDR3aa: CASSLGVGQGALDEQYF

v_gene: TRBV29-1
d_gene: NA
j_gene: TRBJ2-5
abundance: NA
CDR3nt: TGCAGCGGTTCAGTTGTCTCGAAAGAGACCCAGTACTTC
CDR3aa: CSGSVVSKETQYF

v_gene: TRBV6-1
d_gene: NA
j_gene: TRBJ2-3
abundance: NA
CDR3nt: TGTGCCAGCATCAGGCGGGTGAGCACAGATACGCAGTATTTT
CDR3aa: CASIRRVSTDTQYF

v_gene: TRBV7-2
d_gene: NA
j_gene: TRBJ1-1
abundance: few
CDR3nt: TGTGCCAGCAGCTTAAATTCAGGACAGACGAGCACTGAAGCTTTCTTT
CDR3aa: CASSLNSGQTSTEAFF

v_gene: TRBV4-1
d_gene: NA
j_gene: TRBJ2-7
abundance: NA
CDR3nt: TGCGCCAGCAGCCAAGAGATTGGGGGATCCCGCTACGAGCAGTACTTC
CDR3aa: CASSQEIGGSRYEQYF

v_gene: TRBV10-3
d_gene: NA
j_gene: TRBJ2-7
abundance: NA
CDR3nt: TGTGCCATCAGTGAGAGGTGGGACTTTTCCTACGAGCAGTACTTC
CDR3aa: CAISERWDFSYEQYF

v_gene: TRBV10-3
d_gene: NA
j_gene: TRBJ1-1
abundance: NA
CDR3nt: TGTGCCATCAGTGACTCCGGATGGTCGAGCACTGAAGCTTTCTTT
CDR3aa: CAISDSGWSSTEAFF

v_gene: TRBV12-3/TRBV12-4
d_gene: TRBD2
j_gene: TRBJ2-7
abundance: few
CDR3nt: TGTGCCAGCAGTGGGACTAGCCTGGCCTACGAGCAGTACTTC
CDR3aa: CASSGTSLAYEQYF

v_gene: TRBV27
d_gene: NA
j_gene: TRBJ2-1
abundance: NA
CDR3nt: TGTGCCAGCAGGAGGGCCAGAGATAATGAGCAGTTCTTC
CDR3aa: CASRRARDNEQFF

v_gene: TRBV2
d_gene: NA
j_gene: TRBJ2-7
abundance: few
CDR3nt: TGTGCCAGCAGTGAAGCCAAGGTGGGGGACCCGTACTACGAGCAGTACTTC
CDR3aa: CASSEAKVGDPYYEQYF

v_gene: TRBV7-8
d_gene: NA
j_gene: TRBJ2-7
abundance: NA
CDR3nt: TGTGCCAGCAGGGAGAGGGGTCCGGCGCGGGAGCAGTACTTC
CDR3aa: CASRERGPAREQYF

v_gene: TRBV27
d_gene: TRBD1
j_gene: TRBJ2-7
abundance: few
CDR3nt: TGTGCCAGCAGTTCTCAGGGGGAGTCCTACGAGCAGTACTTC
CDR3aa: CASSSQGESYEQYF

v_gene: TRBV28
d_gene: NA
j_gene: TRBJ2-3
abundance: NA
CDR3nt: TGTGCCAGCAGCCCCCACCCCGTTACGCAGTATTTT
CDR3aa: CASSPHPVTQYF

v_gene: TRBV9
d_gene: NA
j_gene: TRBJ2-2
abundance: NA
CDR3nt: TGTGCCAGCAGTACAGGATTCGGCACCGGGGAGCTGTTTTTT
CDR3aa: CASSTGFGTGELFF

v_gene: TRBV7-2
d_gene: TRBD1
j_gene: TRBJ2-5
abundance: NA
CDR3nt: TGTGCCAGCAGCTATCCGGGACAGGTGGCCCAGTACTTC
CDR3aa: CASSYPGQVAQYF

v_gene: TRBV6-8
d_gene: TRBD1
j_gene: TRBJ1-6
abundance: NA
CDR3nt: TGTGCCAGCAGGAGGGACAGGGGTAATTCACCCCTCCACTTT
CDR3aa: CASRRDRGNSPLHF

v_gene: TRBV7-2
d_gene: TRBD2
j_gene: TRBJ2-3
abundance: few
CDR3nt: TGTGCCAGCAGCGGGACTAGCGGGGCAACTAGCACAGATACGCAGTATTTT
CDR3aa: CASSGTSGATSTDTQYF

v_gene: TRBV12-3/TRBV12-4
d_gene: NA
j_gene: TRBJ2-5
abundance: NA
CDR3nt: TGTGCCAGCAGCCCTCCCGGATGGGAGACCCAGTACTTC
CDR3aa: CASSPPGWETQYF

v_gene: TRBV4-1
d_gene: NA
j_gene: TRBJ2-1
abundance: few
CDR3nt: TGCGCCAGCAGCCAAATGTCGGCGGGAAGTCCCTCCTACAATGAGCAGTTCTTC
CDR3aa: CASSQMSAGSPSYNEQFF

v_gene: TRBV7-2
d_gene: NA
j_gene: TRBJ2-7
abundance: NA
CDR3nt: TGTGCCACCGGGTACAGTATCACCTACGAGCAGTACTTC
CDR3aa: CATGYSITYEQYF

v_gene: TRBV25-1
d_gene: TRBD1
j_gene: TRBJ2-3
abundance: few
CDR3nt: TGTGCCAGCAGTGGAGAGACAGGGGGCTATGCAGATACGCAGTATTTT
CDR3aa: CASSGETGGYADTQYF

v_gene: TRBV7-9
d_gene: TRBD1
j_gene: TRBJ1-2
abundance: NA
CDR3nt: TGTGCCAGCAGCTCTGGTCGAGGGGGCGGTGGCTACACCTTC
CDR3aa: CASSSGRGGGGYTF

v_gene: TRBV7-9
d_gene: NA
j_gene: TRBJ2-2
abundance: NA
CDR3nt: TGTGCCAGCAACGACCCGGGGGCCGGGGGGAGCGAAGCTTCCGGGGAGCTGTTTTTT
CDR3aa: CASNDPGAGGSEASGELFF

v_gene: TRBV7-2
d_gene: NA
j_gene: TRBJ2-5
abundance: NA
CDR3nt: TGTGCCAGCAGCTTAGCGCGCGTGAGCGAGACCCAGTACTTC
CDR3aa: CASSLARVSETQYF

v_gene: TRBV7-2
d_gene: TRBD1
j_gene: TRBJ1-6
abundance: NA
CDR3nt: TGTGCCAGCAGCCCATGGACAGGAAGCAATTCACCCCTCCACTTT
CDR3aa: CASSPWTGSNSPLHF

v_gene: TRBV7-6
d_gene: TRBD2
j_gene: TRBJ2-7
abundance: few
CDR3nt: TGTGCCAGCAGCAGCAGCGGGGGTATCTACGAGCAGTACTTC
CDR3aa: CASSSSGGIYEQYF

v_gene: TRBV19
d_gene: NA
j_gene: TRBJ1-5
abundance: NA
CDR3nt: TGTGCCAGTAGTGGGACTCCAAATCAGCCCCAGCATTTT
CDR3aa: CASSGTPNQPQHF

v_gene: TRBV3-1
d_gene: TRBD1
j_gene: TRBJ1-1
abundance: NA
CDR3nt: TGTGCCAGCAGCCGACAGGGTCCGTTTTATTCCACTGAAGCTTTCTTT
CDR3aa: CASSRQGPFYSTEAFF

v_gene: TRBV28
d_gene: NA
j_gene: TRBJ1-3
abundance: NA
CDR3nt: TGTGCCAGCAGTTTTCACCGCTCTGGAAACACCATATATTTT
CDR3aa: CASSFHRSGNTIYF

v_gene: TRBV12-3/TRBV12-4
d_gene: NA
j_gene: TRBJ2-7
abundance: NA
CDR3nt: TGTGCCAGCAGTTTTCAGAACGAGCAGTACTTC
CDR3aa: CASSFQNEQYF

v_gene: TRBV12-3/TRBV12-4
d_gene: NA
j_gene: TRBJ2-1
abundance: NA
CDR3nt: TGTGCCAGCACCACTAGGCCTTTGGATGAGCAGTTCTTC
CDR3aa: CASTTRPLDEQFF

v_gene: TRBV4-3
d_gene: TRBD2
j_gene: TRBJ2-7
abundance: NA
CDR3nt: TGCGCCAGCAGCCAAGCCCCGCCTAGCGGGGGGTCCTCGTACGAGCAGTACTTC
CDR3aa: CASSQAPPSGGSSYEQYF